Shown below are 7 T cell receptor beta chains from a single sample sequenced in a study of T cells in Graves' hyperthyroidism and ophthalmopathy (dated by TCRdb to between 2018 and 2021). Receptor libraries were prepared by multiplex PCR. The instrument given in TCRdb is Illumina HiSeq 2000. Amplification of TCR beta CDR3 regions was carried out from RNA transcripts. The TCR CDR3 was subjected to a first round of RT-PCR using the HTBI primer set and the Qiagen OneStep RT-PCR kit. TCRdb took the public reads, trimmed them with fastp at Q25, ran MiXCR for clone calling and kept in-frame beta chains. Rows matching on CDR3 protein sequence are summarized as one entry with the most common DNA and genes. The sample records fewer than 600,000 distinct CDR3 sequences, 13% to 15% of which are singletons. The top ten clonotypes cover around a sixth of the sample. Sequenced sample: blood. Source of these receptors: a woman aged 18-30 years with Graves' hyperthyroidism.

Only a few counts were recorded for this clonotype. CDR3 region: CASSPPSVPSNTEAFF. For the CDR3, the DNA is TGTGCCAGCTCACCACCGTCCGTCCCCTCGAACACTGAAGCTTTCTTT. The chain is built from TRBV18 and TRBJ1-1; no clear D. This CDR3 is built from 16 residues. Trimming took off 0 bases at V and 1 base at J, with 12 bases between the two ends. Germline V CDR1 and CDR2: KGHSH, LQKENI.

This clonotype was seen a handful of times. This sequence joins TRBV19 and TRBJ2-6, with no clear D. The CDR3 loop spans 16 amino acids. CDR1 and CDR2 (germline): LNHDA, SQIVND (reference sequence). Deletions cut 0 bases from V and 0 bases from J, with 6 bases between. The CDR3 loop reads CASSIDGSSGANVLTF. CDR3 bases: TGTGCCAGTAGTATAGATGGTAGCTCTGGGGCCAACGTCCTGACTTTC.

This clonotype has a count of ten or more. The rearrangement uses TRBV20-1 and TRBJ1-1; a possible D gene is TRBD1 (6 bases). The CDR3 extends over 13 amino acids. Germline CDR1 is DFQATT and CDR2 is SNEGSKA (reference sequence). Trimming shortened V by 5 bases and J by 1 base, and 11 bases separated the two germline ends. The CDR3 nucleotides read TGCAGTGCTCTAGGGACATGGAACACTGAAGCTTTCTTT. It translates to CSALGTWNTEAFF.

The V gene is TRBV19, the J gene TRBJ1-1; D not certain. Germline V gene lookup returns CDR1 LNHDA and CDR2 SQIVND (reference sequence). Trimming removed 3 bases at V and 8 bases at J, with 16 bases between. This CDR3 has 14 residues. The CDR3 region has the DNA TGTGCCAGTAGTATCGGACCCCCGGGCCGGGAAGCTTTCTTT. The encoded protein is CASSIGPPGREAFF. Drawing the rest from reference TRBV19 and TRBJ1-1, the complete variable domain is DGGITQSPKYLFRKEGQNVTLSCEQNLNHDAMYWYRQDPGQGLRLIYYSQIVNDFQKGDIAEGYSVSREKKESFPLTVTSAQKNPTAFYLCASSIGPPGREAFFGQGTRLTVV.

This clonotype has just a few counts. The chain combines TRBV5-1 with TRBJ2-7, with 8 positions matching TRBD2. The junction had 10 bases not matched to a gene; V was cut back by 4 bases and J by 4 bases. The germline V gene has CDR1 SGHRS and CDR2 YFSETQ. There are 15 residues in the CDR3. This chain's CDR3 is CASSPEAGGEYEQYV. As DNA, the CDR3 is TGCGCCAGCAGCCCCGAGGCGGGAGGAGAATACGAGCAGTACGTC.

The table lists this clonotype with many counts. The chain couples TRBV18 to TRBJ1-2; TRBD1 aligns across 7 bases. Germline values: CDR1 KGHSH, CDR2 LQKENI. The J segment lost 6 bases and the V segment lost 2 bases, leaving 3 bases of the junction unmatched. The CDR3 consists of 13 residues. CDR3 protein: CASSPTGADGYTF. The CDR3 DNA sequence: TGTGCCAGCTCACCAACAGGGGCTGATGGCTACACCTTC.

V and J are TRBV18 and TRBJ1-1, with 9 bases aligning to TRBD1. Germline V CDR1 and CDR2: KGHSH, LQKENI. The J segment lost 4 bases and the V segment lost 5 bases, leaving 5 bases of the junction unmatched. The CDR3 has 14 residues. The CDR3 bases are TGTGCCAGCTCAGCCGCACAGGGGGCCACTGAAGCTTTCTTT. Its protein product is CASSAAQGATEAFF.